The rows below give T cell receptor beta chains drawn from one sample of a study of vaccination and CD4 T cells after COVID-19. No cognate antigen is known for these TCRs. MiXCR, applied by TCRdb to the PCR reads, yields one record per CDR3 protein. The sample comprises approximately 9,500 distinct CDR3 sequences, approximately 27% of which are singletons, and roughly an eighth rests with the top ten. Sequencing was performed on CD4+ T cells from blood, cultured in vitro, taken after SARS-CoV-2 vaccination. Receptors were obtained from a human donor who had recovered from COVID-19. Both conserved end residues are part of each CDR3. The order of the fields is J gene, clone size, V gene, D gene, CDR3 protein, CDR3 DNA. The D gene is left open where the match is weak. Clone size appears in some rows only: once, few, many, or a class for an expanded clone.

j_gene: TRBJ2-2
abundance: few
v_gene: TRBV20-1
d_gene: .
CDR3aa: CSARGAAGELFF
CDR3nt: TGCAGTGCTAGAGGAGCGGCCGGGGAGCTGTTTTTT

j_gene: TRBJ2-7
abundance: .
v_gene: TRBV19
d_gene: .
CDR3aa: CASSIGGKREQYF
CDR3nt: TGTGCCAGTAGTATAGGCGGTAAGCGCGAGCAGTACTTC

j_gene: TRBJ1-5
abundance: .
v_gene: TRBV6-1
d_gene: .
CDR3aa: CASRRDAFWDGGNQPQHF
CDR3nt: TGTGCCAGCAGGCGGGACGCCTTTTGGGATGGGGGCAATCAGCCCCAGCATTTT

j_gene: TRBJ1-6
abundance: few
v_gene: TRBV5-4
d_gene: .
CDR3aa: CASSLVQGQSPLHF
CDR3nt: TGTGCCAGCAGCTTGGTGCAGGGTCAGTCACCCCTCCACTTT

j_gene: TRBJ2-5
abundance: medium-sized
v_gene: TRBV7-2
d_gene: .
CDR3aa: CASSLAGAGTQETQYF
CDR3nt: TGTGCCAGCAGCTTAGCCGGGGCGGGAACCCAAGAGACCCAGTACTTC

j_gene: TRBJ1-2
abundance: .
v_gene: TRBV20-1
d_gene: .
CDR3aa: CSARDVGRGGGYTF
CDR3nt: TGCAGTGCTAGAGATGTCGGGCGTGGGGGCGGCTACACCTTC

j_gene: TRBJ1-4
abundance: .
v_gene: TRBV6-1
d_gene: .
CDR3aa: CARGGGGEKLFF
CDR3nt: TGTGCCAGAGGGGGTGGGGGGGAAAAACTGTTTTTT

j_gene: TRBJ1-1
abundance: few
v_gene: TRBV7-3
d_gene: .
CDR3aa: CASSPQLGGYTEAFF
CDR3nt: TGTGCCAGCAGCCCCCAACTGGGGGGGTACACTGAAGCTTTCTTT

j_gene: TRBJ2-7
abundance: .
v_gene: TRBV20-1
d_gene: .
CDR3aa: CSARTSVFEQYF
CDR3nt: TGCAGTGCTAGAACTAGTGTCTTTGAGCAGTACTTC

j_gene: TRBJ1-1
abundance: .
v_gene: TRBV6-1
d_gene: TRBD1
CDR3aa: CASRTLQGVNTEAFF
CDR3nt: TGTGCCAGCAGAACACTACAGGGGGTGAACACTGAAGCTTTCTTT

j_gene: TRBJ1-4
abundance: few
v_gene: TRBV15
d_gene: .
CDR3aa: CATSRGGRRNEKLFF
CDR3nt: TGTGCCACCAGCAGAGGGGGACGGCGTAATGAAAAACTGTTTTTT

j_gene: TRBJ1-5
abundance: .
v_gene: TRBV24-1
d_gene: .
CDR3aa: CATSDGAFGPYQPQHF
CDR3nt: TGTGCCACCAGTGATGGGGCCTTCGGGCCATATCAGCCCCAGCATTTT

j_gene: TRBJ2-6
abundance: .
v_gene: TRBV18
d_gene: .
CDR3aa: CASSPRVSGANVLTF
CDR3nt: TGTGCCAGCTCACCCAGGGTATCTGGGGCCAACGTCCTGACTTTC

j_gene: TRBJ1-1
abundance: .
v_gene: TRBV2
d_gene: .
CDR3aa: CASSGDGMNTEAFF
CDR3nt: TGTGCCAGCAGTGGGGACGGAATGAACACTGAAGCTTTCTTT

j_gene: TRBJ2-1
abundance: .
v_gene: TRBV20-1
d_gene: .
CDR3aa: CSATRGGGDEQFF
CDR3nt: TGCAGTGCGACTAGGGGGGGTGGCGATGAGCAGTTCTTC

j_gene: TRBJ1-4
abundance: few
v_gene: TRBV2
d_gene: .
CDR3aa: CASTSRGGEKLFF
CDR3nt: TGTGCCAGCACTTCAAGGGGCGGTGAAAAACTGTTTTTT

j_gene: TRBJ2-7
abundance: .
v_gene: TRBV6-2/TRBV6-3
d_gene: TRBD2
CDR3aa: CASSRLYEFWLAGEVYEQYF
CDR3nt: TGTGCCAGCAGCCGCCTTTACGAGTTTTGGCTAGCGGGAGAGGTCTACGAGCAGTACTTC

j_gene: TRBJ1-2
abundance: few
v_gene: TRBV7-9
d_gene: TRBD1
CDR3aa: CASSVGTATNYGYTF
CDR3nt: TGTGCCAGCAGCGTCGGGACAGCCACCAACTATGGCTACACCTTC

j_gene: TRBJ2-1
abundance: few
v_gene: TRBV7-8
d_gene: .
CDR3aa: CASSWGGGHLTLYNEQFF
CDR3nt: TGTGCCAGCAGCTGGGGAGGGGGACACTTAACTCTGTACAATGAGCAGTTCTTC

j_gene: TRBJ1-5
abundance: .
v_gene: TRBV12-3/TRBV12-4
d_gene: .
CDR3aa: CASGYSRGQPQHF
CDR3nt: TGTGCCAGCGGTTACAGCCGGGGGCAGCCCCAGCATTTT

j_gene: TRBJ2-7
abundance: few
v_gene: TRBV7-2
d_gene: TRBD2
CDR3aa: CASSLTPGLAGGEQYF
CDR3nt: TGTGCCAGCAGCTTAACTCCGGGACTAGCGGGAGGCGAGCAGTACTTC

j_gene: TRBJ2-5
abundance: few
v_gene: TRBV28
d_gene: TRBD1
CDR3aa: CASSPNFTGVRKTQYF
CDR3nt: TGTGCCAGCAGTCCGAACTTCACAGGGGTTCGTAAGACCCAGTACTTC

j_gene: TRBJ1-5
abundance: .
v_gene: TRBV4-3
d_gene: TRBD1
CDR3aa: CASSQGQGSNQPQHF
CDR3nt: TGCGCCAGCAGCCAAGGACAGGGAAGCAATCAGCCCCAGCATTTT

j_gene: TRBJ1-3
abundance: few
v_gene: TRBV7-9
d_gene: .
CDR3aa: CAGNTGGPGNTIYF
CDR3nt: TGTGCCGGGAACACAGGAGGCCCTGGAAACACCATATATTTT

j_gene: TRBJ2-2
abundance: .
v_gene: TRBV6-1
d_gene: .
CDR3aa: CASKPRRNTGELFF
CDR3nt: TGTGCCAGCAAACCCCGCCGGAACACCGGGGAGCTGTTTTTT

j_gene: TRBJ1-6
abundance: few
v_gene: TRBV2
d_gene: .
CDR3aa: CASSPIGSSYNSPLHF
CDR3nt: TGTGCCAGCAGTCCGATAGGGAGCTCCTATAATTCACCCCTCCACTTT